Below, 7 T cell receptor beta chains from the same sample are listed, as sequenced in a study of beta chain features in type 1 diabetes. Study observations and caveats: When Type 1 diabetes patients were examined, their TCRB CDR3s proved moderately but significantly shorter in all four CD4+ subsets.

The antigens of these receptors remain unknown. Expressed TCRB transcripts were sequenced after all isolated RNA was converted to cDNA. Data came from immunoSEQ multiplex PCR; TCRdb stores just in-frame clones and leaves some out. The repertoire includes roughly 340,000 clones, 10% to 15% of them detected once, and 0.0095% to 0.012% sits in the top ten. The sample was naive CD4+ T cells from blood. The receptors come from a woman aged 18-29 years with type 1 diabetes.

V usage is TRBV30 and J usage is TRBJ2-3; weak D call: TRBD1 (5 bases). Trimming left V 0 bases short and J 6 bases short, with 13 bases between. The length of the CDR3 is 14 residues. Germline CDR1 GTSNPN, CDR2 SVGIG (reference sequence). DNA of the CDR3: TGTGCCTGGAGTGTAGGGTCAGCAGGGGATACGCAGTATTTT. It is translated as CAWSVGSAGDTQYF.

The chain has TRBV9 and TRBJ1-1, with 7 positions matching TRBD1. The V gene end was trimmed by 2 bases and the J gene end by 2 bases; junction bases not matched to a gene: 12. Germline V gene sequence: CDR1 SGDLS, CDR2 YYNGEE. The CDR3 sequence is 17 residues long. CDR3 in amino acids: CASSVQTGRIGNTEAFF. CDR3 DNA sequence: TGTGCCAGCAGCGTCCAGACAGGGAGAATTGGTAACACTGAAGCTTTCTTT.

There are a few counts of this clone. V usage is TRBV5-1 and J usage is TRBJ1-5, with D perhaps matching TRBD1 (5 bases). Germline CDR1 is SGHRS and CDR2 is YFSETQ. Trimming left V 3 bases short and J 2 bases short, with 12 bases between. The CDR3 contains 15 residues. The CDR3 here is CASSSGIQGNQPQHF. For the CDR3, the DNA is TGCGCCAGCAGCTCAGGGATTCAGGGCAATCAGCCCCAGCATTTT.

With respect to this clone: This sample also contains other DNA sequences that code for the same CDR3. V usage is TRBV19 and J usage is TRBJ2-7, with D uncertain. Germline CDR1 LNHDA, CDR2 SQIVND (reference sequence). Trimming left V 1 base short and J 0 bases short, with 4 bases between. The CDR3 covers 13 residues. CDR3 loop: CASSIGASYEQYF. The CDR3, as DNA: TGTGCCAGTAGTATAGGGGCCTCCTACGAGCAGTACTTC.

The sample holds a few counts of this clone. V gene TRBV5-1 combines with J gene TRBJ2-7; 7 nucleotides match TRBD1. The CDR3 runs 17 residues. Germline V gene lookup returns CDR1 SGHRS and CDR2 YFSETQ. V was clipped by 4 bases and J by 6 bases; unmatched bases: 19. The CDR3 reads CASSPTYYDRVVREQYF. The CDR3 DNA sequence: TGCGCCAGCAGCCCCACATACTACGACAGGGTGGTTCGCGAGCAGTACTTC.

DNA for the CDR3: TGTGCCAGCAGTGACTCCTTCTCCTACAATGAGCAGTTCTTC. Translating gives CASSDSFSYNEQFF. The J gene is TRBJ2-1, the V gene TRBV2; D gene ambiguous. The length of the CDR3 is 14 residues. Germline V gene lookup returns CDR1 SNHLY and CDR2 FYNNEI. V was clipped by 3 bases and J by 0 bases, with 6 bases between them.

In DNA, the CDR3 is TGTGCCAGCAGCGAAACGGGCTATGGCTACACCTTC. Protein: CASSETGYGYTF. The chain recombines TRBV14 with TRBJ1-2, with D unclear. CDR1 and CDR2 (germline): SGHDN, FVKESK. The CDR3 runs 12 residues. V lost 5 bases to trimming and J lost 4 bases, with 8 bases between them.